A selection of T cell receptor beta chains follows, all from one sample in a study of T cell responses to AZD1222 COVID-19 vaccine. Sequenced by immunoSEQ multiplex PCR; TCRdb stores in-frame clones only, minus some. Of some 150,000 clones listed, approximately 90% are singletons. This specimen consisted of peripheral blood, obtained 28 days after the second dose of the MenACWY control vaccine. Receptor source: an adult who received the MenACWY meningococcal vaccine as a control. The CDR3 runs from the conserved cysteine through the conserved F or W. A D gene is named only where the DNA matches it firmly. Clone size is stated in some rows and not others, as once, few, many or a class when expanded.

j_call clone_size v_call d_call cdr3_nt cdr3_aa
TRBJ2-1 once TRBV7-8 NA TGTGCCAGCAGCTTAGGGGGGAGCCGTGCATGGAATGAGCAGTTCTTC CASSLGGSRAWNEQFF
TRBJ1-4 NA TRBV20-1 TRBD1 TGCAGTGCTAGTAGACAGGGGAGTGAAAAACTGTTTTTT CSASRQGSEKLFF
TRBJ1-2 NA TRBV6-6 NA TGTGCCAGCAGTTACTTGGGCTGGAGCGGAGGCTACACCTTC CASSYLGWSGGYTF
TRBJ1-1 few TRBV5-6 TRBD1 TGTGCCAGCAGCCCCGGACAGGGCAAGGACACTGAAGCTTTCTTT CASSPGQGKDTEAFF
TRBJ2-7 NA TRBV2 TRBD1 TGTGCCAGCAGTGAAACGGACAGGGCATTCGGCCCCTTC CASSETDRAFGPF
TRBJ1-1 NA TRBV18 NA TGTGCCAGCTCACTGATGCCCGCGGTGAACACTGAAGCTTTCTTT CASSLMPAVNTEAFF
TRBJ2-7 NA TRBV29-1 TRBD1 TGCAGCGTAGAATCCCCAGGGGGCCACGAGCAGTACTTC CSVESPGGHEQYF
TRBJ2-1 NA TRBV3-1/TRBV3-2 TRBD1 TGTGCCAGCAGCCAAGACGGGTGGGGGACAGGCAAACACAATGAGCAGTTCTTC CASSQDGWGTGKHNEQFF
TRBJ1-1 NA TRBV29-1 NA TGCAGCGTTGAGTTATGGACAGTATACACTGAAGCTTTCTTT CSVELWTVYTEAFF
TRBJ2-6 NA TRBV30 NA TGTGCCTGGAGTGTCGGACGCTCGGGGGCCAACGTCCTGACTTTC CAWSVGRSGANVLTF
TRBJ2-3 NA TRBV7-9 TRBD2 TGTGCCAGCAGCCACGGGCTAGCGGGGTCGTTGAGCCGCACAGATACGCAGTATTTT CASSHGLAGSLSRTDTQYF
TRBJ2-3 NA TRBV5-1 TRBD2 TGCGCCAGCAGCTTGACTAGCGAGAGCACAGATACGCAGTATTTT CASSLTSESTDTQYF
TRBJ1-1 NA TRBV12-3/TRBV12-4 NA TGTGCCAGCAGTTACTCAGGGACGCCTGAAGCTTTCTTT CASSYSGTPEAFF
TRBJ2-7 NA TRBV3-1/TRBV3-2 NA TGTGCCAGCAGCCAAAGGTGGGATAACGAGCAGTACTTC CASSQRWDNEQYF
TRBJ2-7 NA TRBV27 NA TGTGCCAGCGGTTACTACGAGCAGTACTTC CASGYYEQYF
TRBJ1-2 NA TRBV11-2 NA TGTGCCAGCAGCTTAGGAGGGCTCAACTATGGCTACACCTTC CASSLGGLNYGYTF
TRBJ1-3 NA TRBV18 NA TGTGCCAGCTCTCCCGGACCGGGCCCTGGAAACACCATATATTTT CASSPGPGPGNTIYF
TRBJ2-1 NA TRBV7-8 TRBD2 TGTGCCAGCAGCCCATACGTAGCGGGAGTCGATGAGCAGTTCTTC CASSPYVAGVDEQFF
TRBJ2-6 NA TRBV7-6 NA TGTGCCAGCAGCTTATCCCCGGGCTCTGGGGCCAACGTCCTGACTTTC CASSLSPGSGANVLTF
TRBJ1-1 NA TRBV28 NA TGTGCCAGCAGAATACCGGGGTCGAGGCCTGAAGCTTTCTTT CASRIPGSRPEAFF
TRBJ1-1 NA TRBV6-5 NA TGTGCCAGCAAAGAAACCCTGGGCACTGAAGCTTTCTTT CASKETLGTEAFF
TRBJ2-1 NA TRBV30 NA TGTGCCTGGAGCGAAACTCAGGGAAGACAGTTCTTC CAWSETQGRQFF
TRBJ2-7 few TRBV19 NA TGTGCCACCAAACCTTACTCCAGGGGATCCTACGAGCAGTACTTC CATKPYSRGSYEQYF
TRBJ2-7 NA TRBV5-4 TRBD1 TGTGCCAGCAGCCCCAGAGCGACAGGGAAATCCTACGAGCAGTACTTC CASSPRATGKSYEQYF
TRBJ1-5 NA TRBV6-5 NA TGTGCCAGCAGTTGGGCCCAGGGTAGCAATCAGCCCCAGCATTTT CASSWAQGSNQPQHF
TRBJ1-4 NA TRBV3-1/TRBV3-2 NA TGTGCCAGCAGCCCCGGAGGGGGGGATGAAAAACTGTTTTTT CASSPGGGDEKLFF
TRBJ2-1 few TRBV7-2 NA TGTGCCAGCAGCTTAGTGCATAGCCTAGGCATTTACAATGAGCAGTTCTTC CASSLVHSLGIYNEQFF
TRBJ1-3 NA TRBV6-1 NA TGTGCCAGCAGTGAGTCTGGCAGGCCCGTCTCTGGAAACACCATATATTTT CASSESGRPVSGNTIYF
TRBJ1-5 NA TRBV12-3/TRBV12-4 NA TGTGCCAGCAGTTTCGGTGGAAATCAGCCCCAGCATTTT CASSFGGNQPQHF
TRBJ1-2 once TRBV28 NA TGTGCCACGGGGGGCCAAGGTCCCTATGGCTACACCTTC CATGGQGPYGYTF
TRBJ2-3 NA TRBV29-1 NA TGCAGCGTTGGGACGGTAGCTATCCCAGATACGCAGTATTTT CSVGTVAIPDTQYF
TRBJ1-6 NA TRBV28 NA TGTGCCAGCAGTTTAGCACAGGATAATTCACCCCTCCACTTT CASSLAQDNSPLHF
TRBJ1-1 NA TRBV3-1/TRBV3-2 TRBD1 TGTGCCAGCAGCCAGGGGGACAGACCCCTGAACACTGAAGCTTTCTTT CASSQGDRPLNTEAFF